This T cell receptor (beta chain) appears in the sequencing data of a study of PD-1 blockade in classical Hodgkin lymphoma. Study at large: On a schedule of every 2 weeks, patients received nivolumab 3 mg/kg intravenously.

Every single patient, without exception, relapsed after autologous stem cell transplantation, and brentuximab vedotin exposure varied. Turning to this clone: Antigen: not known.

Regarding the study as a whole: Prior to therapy, complete responders displayed diversity much like that of newly diagnosed patients. Compared with baseline, CD4+ but not CD8+ TCR diversity had risen significantly by C4D1.

TCRdb's copy holds only in-frame clones and misses some; the assay was immunoSEQ multiplex PCR. The table lists about 98,000 clones, roughly 92% of them singletons. This CDR3 contains 18 residues. Germline loops: CDR1 WNHNN, CDR2 SYGVQD (reference sequence). The V and J ends lost 0 bases and 2 bases respectively, with 16 bases between them. The chain uses TRBV10-1 and TRBJ2-2; possible D gene TRBD2, 5 bases. The receptor was derived from a human donor with classical Hodgkin lymphoma. Sample: peripheral blood mononuclear cells (PBMCs), taken at baseline. CDR3 DNA: TGCGCCAGCAGTGAGTCGAGGCCCAGCGGAACAAACACCGGGGAGCTGTTTTTT. It translates to CASSESRPSGTNTGELFF.